The clone carrying this TCR beta chain was seen ten or more times. This entry comes from a study of T cells in Graves' hyperthyroidism and ophthalmopathy. Ophthalmopathy patients had moderate-to-severe active disease, CAS ≥3, NOSPECS ≥4, and disease duration under 3 months. The CDR3 is 17 amino acids. Germline CDR1 LGHNA, CDR2 YSLEER. Trimming took off 1 base at V and 4 bases at J, with 19 bases between the two ends. The TCR beta CDR3 regions underwent amplification using RNA transcripts as the source. The study used the HTBI primer set for a first-round RT-PCR of the TCR CDR3. TCRdb analysed the multiplex PCR reads with MiXCR anew, one entry per CDR3 protein. This table has 200,000 to 300,000 distinct CDR3 sequences, 16% appearing once.

This receptor was obtained from a woman aged 18 to 35 with Graves' ophthalmopathy. V gene TRBV4-3 combines with J gene TRBJ2-5; the D call may be TRBD1 or TRBD2 (8 bases each). Material for sequencing was blood. In DNA, the CDR3 is TGCGCCAGCAGCCAAGGGGTGGACAGGGCGGGGGGAGAGACCCAGTACTTC. Its translation is CASSQGVDRAGGETQYF.